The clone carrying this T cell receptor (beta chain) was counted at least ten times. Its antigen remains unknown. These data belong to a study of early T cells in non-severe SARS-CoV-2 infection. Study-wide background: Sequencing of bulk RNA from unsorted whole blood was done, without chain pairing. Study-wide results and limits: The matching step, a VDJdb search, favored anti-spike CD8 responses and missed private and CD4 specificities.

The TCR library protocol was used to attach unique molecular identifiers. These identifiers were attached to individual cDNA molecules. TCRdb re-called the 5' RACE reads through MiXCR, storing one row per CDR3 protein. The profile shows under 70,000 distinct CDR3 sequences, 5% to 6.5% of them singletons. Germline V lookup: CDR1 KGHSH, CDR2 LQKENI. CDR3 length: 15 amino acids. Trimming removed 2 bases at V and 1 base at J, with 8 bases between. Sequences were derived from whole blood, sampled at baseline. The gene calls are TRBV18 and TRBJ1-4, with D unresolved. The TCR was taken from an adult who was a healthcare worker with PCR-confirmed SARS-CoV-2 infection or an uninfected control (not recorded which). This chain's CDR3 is CASSPDRGTNEKLFF. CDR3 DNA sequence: TGTGCCAGCTCACCAGATCGGGGAACTAATGAAAAACTGTTTTTT.